Listed here are 24 T cell receptor beta chains from one sample, sequenced in a study of blood T cell repertoires in COVID-19. The assay was immunoSEQ multiplex PCR, and TCRdb's table has in-frame clones only and misses some. Counted here are roughly 200,000 clones, about four fifths occurring once; the ten biggest clones make up approximately 10%. The sequenced sample was PBMCs or T cells enriched from blood (not recorded which). The receptor set was obtained from a man aged 40-50 years who had recovered from COVID-19.

This clone came up once. The J gene is TRBJ1-5, the V gene TRBV5-8, with TRBD1 matching 11 bases. Per the germline V gene, CDR1 is SGHTS and CDR2 is YDEGEE. The V gene end was trimmed by 4 bases and the J gene end by 7 bases; junction bases not matched to a gene: 7. This CDR3 has 15 amino acids. The CDR3, as DNA: TGTGCCAGCAGCACCGGACAGGGGGCCGGGCAGCCCCAGCATTTT. It is translated as CASSTGQGAGQPQHF.

The chain combines TRBV9 with TRBJ1-1, with D possibly being TRBD1 (6 bases). Germline V gene lookup returns CDR1 SGDLS and CDR2 YYNGEE. The CDR3 is 16 amino acids. The germline V and J ends were trimmed by 0 bases and 0 bases, with 12 bases remaining between them. The CDR3 coding sequence is TGTGCCAGCAGCGTAGGGAGTCAGGGGATGAACACTGAAGCTTTCTTT. Encoded protein: CASSVGSQGMNTEAFF.

The chain uses TRBV5-1 and TRBJ1-5; D not certain. Trimming shortened V by 4 bases and J by 4 bases, and 15 bases separated the two germline ends. Germline V CDR1 and CDR2: SGHRS, YFSETQ. The CDR3 totals 15 residues. CDR3 sequence: CASSLTPEKNQPQHF. The CDR3 DNA sequence: TGCGCCAGCAGCCTCACACCCGAAAAGAATCAGCCCCAGCATTTT.

The chain has TRBV6-2 or TRBV6-3 and TRBJ2-4, with 11 bases fitting TRBD2. The CDR3 consists of 17 residues. Germline assignment: CDR1 MNHEY and CDR2 SVGEGT. The ends lost 5 bases at V and 8 bases at J; junction bases unmatched: 14. The CDR3 nucleotides read TGTGCCAGCAGTGAGAGGACTAGCGGGCGCTCTTGGCACATTCAGTACTTC. Protein: CASSERTSGRSWHIQYF.

This chain uses TRBV7-2 with TRBJ1-1; TRBD1 might be the D (6 bases). Germline lookup yields CDR1 SGHTA and CDR2 FQGNSA. V was clipped by 2 bases and J by 4 bases, with 11 bases between them. The CDR3 is 14 residues long. The CDR3, as DNA: TGTGCCAGCAGCTTAAGCGGGGGCTCCACTGAAGCTTTCTTT. This translates into CASSLSGGSTEAFF.

The CDR3 protein is CASSFPGLAGGPDTQYF. CDR3 DNA sequence: TGTGCCAGCAGCTTCCCTGGACTAGCGGGAGGGCCGGATACGCAGTATTTT. The rearrangement joins TRBV7-8 to TRBJ2-3, with TRBD2 identical over 15 bases. V lost 3 bases, J lost 6 bases, and 7 bases stayed unmatched. CDR3 length: 17 residues. From germline, CDR1 is SGHVS and CDR2 FQNEAQ.

The rearrangement links TRBV18 to TRBJ1-2, with TRBD1 matching 7 bases. The trim removed 2 bases at V and 5 bases at J, leaving 5 bases unmatched. Germline V gene data show CDR1 as KGHSH and CDR2 as LQKENI. The CDR3 has 14 amino acids. The CDR3: CASSPDRAVYGYTF. The CDR3 DNA reads TGTGCCAGCTCACCAGACAGGGCCGTTTATGGCTACACCTTC.

The V and J genes are TRBV19 and TRBJ1-2; no definite D call. V was trimmed by 7 bases and J by 8 bases, leaving 14 bases between them. The germline gives CDR1 LNHDA, CDR2 SQIVND (reference sequence). CDR3 length: 12 amino acids. The CDR3 region is CASMAARRGYTF. CDR3 nucleotide sequence: TGTGCCAGTATGGCGGCCCGACGGGGCTACACCTTC. The full variable domain, with the rest looked up from reference TRBV19 and TRBJ1-2, is DGGITQSPKYLFRKEGQNVTLSCEQNLNHDAMYWYRQDPGQGLRLIYYSQIVNDFQKGDIAEGYSVSREKKESFPLTVTSAQKNPTAFYLCASMAARRGYTFGSGTRLTVV.

This clone was counted between two and nine times. This chain links TRBV18 with TRBJ1-3; TRBD1 agrees at 7 bases. The CDR3 extends over 14 amino acids. Germline V gene lookup returns CDR1 KGHSH and CDR2 LQKENI. The junction had 9 bases not matched to a gene; V was cut back by 6 bases and J by 7 bases. DNA for the CDR3: TGTGCCAGCTCTAAACCGGGACAGAGCAACACCATATATTTT. It specifies CASSKPGQSNTIYF.

The V gene is TRBV23-1, the J gene TRBJ2-2, with 8 bases fitting TRBD1. TRBV23-1 is sorted into the ORF group, with uncertain function. The CDR3 is 20 amino acids. Unmatched junction bases numbered 14, after V lost 0 bases and J lost 2 bases. The CDR3 loop reads CASSQSSSQGATINTGELFF. The DNA for the CDR3 is TGCGCCAGCAGTCAATCAAGCTCCCAGGGGGCTACGATTAACACCGGGGAGCTGTTTTTT.

The chain combines TRBV5-4 with TRBJ2-3; maybe TRBD1 (6 bases). The germline CDR1 and CDR2 sequences are SGHNT and YYREEE (reference sequence). The germline V and J ends were trimmed by 4 bases and 6 bases, with 18 bases remaining between them. The CDR3 length is 15 residues. CDR3 residues: CASSPRPQGSDTQYF. The CDR3 DNA is TGTGCCAGCAGCCCCCGCCCACAGGGATCGGATACGCAGTATTTT.

This clone has ten or more counts. The V call is TRBV2, the J call TRBJ2-2; D is unclear. CDR3 length: 14 amino acids. Trimming took 5 bases from V and 1 from J, leaving 8 bases between them. Germline V lookup: CDR1 SNHLY, CDR2 FYNNEI. The DNA of the CDR3 is TGTGCCAGCAGTCGAGAGAAGAACACCGGGGAGCTGTTTTTT. Translated: CASSREKNTGELFF.

The chain is built from TRBV19 and TRBJ2-7; 9 bases are a match to TRBD1. This CDR3 is built from 14 residues. Losses at the gene ends were 6 bases for V and 3 bases for J; bases not matched to a gene: 6. Germline V gene lookup returns CDR1 LNHDA and CDR2 SQIVND (reference sequence). The CDR3 protein is CASSAGTGIYEQYF. In DNA form, the CDR3 reads TGTGCCAGTAGCGCCGGGACAGGGATCTACGAGCAGTACTTC.

This chain links TRBV7-9 with TRBJ1-4; D remains ambiguous. Germline assignment: CDR1 SEHNR and CDR2 FQNEAQ (reference sequence). Trimming took off 2 bases at V and 0 bases at J, with 7 bases between the two ends. This CDR3 spans 15 amino acids. DNA for the CDR3: TGTGCCAGCAGCTTATATCGGGCAACTAATGAAAAACTGTTTTTT. It translates to CASSLYRATNEKLFF. The entire variable domain, with the rest obtained from reference TRBV7-9 and TRBJ1-4, is as follows: DTGVSQNPRHKITKRGQNVTFRCDPISEHNRLYWYRQTLGQGPEFLTYFQNEAQLEKSRLLSDRFSAERPKGSFSTLEIQRTEQGDSAMYLCASSLYRATNEKLFFGSGTQLSVL.

The chain couples TRBV5-1 to TRBJ2-3; 15 bases fit TRBD2. The CDR3 is 19 amino acids. Trimming at V came to 3 bases and at J to 5 bases, leaving 13 bases not matched to a gene. Germline CDR1 is SGHRS and CDR2 is YFSETQ. The CDR3 is CASSSNSGLAGGVIDTQYF. In DNA, the CDR3 is TGCGCCAGCAGCTCGAACTCGGGACTAGCGGGAGGAGTAATAGATACGCAGTATTTT.

This clone was seen once. This may come from a read error, since a much larger clone is one base off. V gene TRBV28 combines with J gene TRBJ1-5; D not resolved. CDR3 size: 12 residues. CDR1 and CDR2 (germline): MDHEN, SYDVKM. The V and J ends lost 4 bases and 2 bases respectively, with 3 bases between them. The CDR3 region is CASSSGNQPQHF. The CDR3, as DNA: TGTGCCAGCAGTTCCGGCAATCAGCCCCAGCATTTT.

The gene calls are TRBV29-1 and TRBJ2-1; 9 nucleotides match TRBD2. CDR1 is SQVTM and CDR2 is ANQGSEA in the germline V gene. V shed 3 bases and J 10 bases; nucleotides not matched to a gene: 10. There are 14 residues in the CDR3. The chain's CDR3 is CSVDGGRGFNEQFF. The CDR3 DNA reads TGCAGCGTTGATGGCGGGAGGGGATTTAACGAGCAGTTCTTC.

The chain recombines TRBV6-5 with TRBJ1-1; D might be TRBD1 (5 bases). This CDR3 is 12 amino acids long. Trimming left V 7 bases short and J 6 bases short, with 12 bases between. Germline V lookup: CDR1 MNHEY, CDR2 SVGAGI. CDR3 sequence reads: CASISPGAEAFF. The DNA for the CDR3 is TGTGCCAGCATATCACCGGGGGCTGAAGCTTTCTTT.

The chain combines TRBV7-2 with TRBJ2-2, with 14 bases identical to TRBD2. The V gene's germline CDR1 is SGHTA and CDR2 FQGNSA. The CDR3 spans 16 residues. The V gene end was trimmed by 4 bases and the J gene end by 8 bases; junction bases not matched to a gene: 6. CDR3 in DNA: TGTGCCAGCAGCTCCGCGGGACTAGCGGGAGTGGGGGAGCTGTTTTTT. Translation gives CASSSAGLAGVGELFF. Together with reference TRBV7-2 and TRBJ2-2, the CDR3 gives the full variable domain: GAGVSQSPSNKVTEKGKDVELRCDPISGHTALYWYRQSLGQGLEFLIYFQGNSAPDKSGLPSDRFSAERTGGSVSTLTIQRTQQEDSAVYLCASSSAGLAGVGELFFGEGSRLTVL.

The gene calls are TRBV10-2 and TRBJ1-5; 8 bases line up with TRBD1. The V and J ends lost 6 bases and 5 bases, in that order; junction bases with no gene match: 9. This CDR3 contains 15 residues. Germline V gene lookup returns CDR1 WSHSY and CDR2 SAAADI. The CDR3 region is CASRESQGEDQPQHF. The DNA for the CDR3 is TGCGCCAGCAGAGAATCACAGGGGGAGGATCAGCCCCAGCATTTT.

The chain joins TRBV27 to TRBJ2-3, with D perhaps TRBD1 (5 bases). Germline-derived CDR1 and CDR2 are MNHEY and SMNVEV (reference sequence). Trimming cost V 8 bases and J 0 bases, with 12 bases left between them. The CDR3 is 14 amino acids. The CDR3, as DNA: TGTGCCAGCCTAAAGCAGGGTAGCACAGATACGCAGTATTTT. Translation gives CASLKQGSTDTQYF.

The V gene is TRBV27, the J gene TRBJ2-5, with D possibly being TRBD2 (5 bases). This CDR3 is 15 amino acids long. Trimming left V 4 bases short and J 6 bases short, with 18 bases between. From germline, CDR1 is MNHEY and CDR2 SMNVEV (reference sequence). In DNA form, the CDR3 reads TGTGCCAGCAGTTCCCAACCGGGGATACCGAAGACCCAGTACTTC. This gives the protein CASSSQPGIPKTQYF.

The chain links TRBV7-9 to TRBJ1-1, with TRBD1 matching over 8 bases. Germline V lookup: CDR1 SEHNR, CDR2 FQNEAQ (reference sequence). The ends lost 6 bases at V and 1 base at J; junction bases unmatched: 7. This CDR3 has 15 amino acids. The CDR3 is CASRTLGQGNTEAFF. CDR3 bases: TGTGCCAGCAGAACCCTCGGACAGGGGAACACTGAAGCTTTCTTT.

The CDR3 DNA follows: TGTGCCAGCAGTTTATTAGGGACTAGCGGGAGAAACATTCAGTACTTC. This encodes CASSLLGTSGRNIQYF. The chain uses TRBV27 and TRBJ2-4, with 14 bases lining up with TRBD2. The ends lost 1 base at V and 6 bases at J; junction bases unmatched: 2. The CDR3 has 16 amino acids. Germline assignment: CDR1 MNHEY and CDR2 SMNVEV (reference sequence).